This T cell receptor beta chain was observed in a study of T cell clonality in common variable immunodeficiency (dated by TCRdb to the mid-2010s). Study-wide findings and limitations: It was noted by the authors that sequencing of the repertoires of T cell subpopulations would be needed to clarify the cause of the increased clonality in CVID. CVID subjects shared fewer TCRbeta clones with each other than healthy controls did (p < 0.0001). Even though DNA input was equal, the average per sample came to about 81,820 unique sequences for controls compared with roughly 30,000 for CVID samples. CVID TCRbeta sequences were reported to have fewer deletions and N-nucleotide insertions and to lack highly modified clones with 13 or more V deletions. Increased TCRbeta clonality was found in CVID subjects compared with healthy controls (t-test p = 0.018), with the increase being most characteristic of about a third of subjects. Correlations of repertoire features with clinical complications were constrained by heterogeneity among patients within the CVID cohort.

Most CVID patients and most healthy controls were of Caucasian heritage. Heparinized peripheral whole blood samples of roughly 5 to 8 ml were obtained from each donor. Genomic DNA from adults with common variable immune deficiency (CVID) and from healthy adult controls was the source for sequencing TCRbeta CDR3 repertoires. There were around 22 healthy adult volunteers in the control group (around twelve female and 10 or so male), ranging in age from about 23 to 70 years, with a mean age of around 31. Diluted blood was subjected to density centrifugation over Hypaque 1077 or Ficoll-Paque for isolation of peripheral blood mononuclear cells. Unsorted mononuclear cells served as the source of genomic DNA, which was extracted either by Qiagen column purification or by a centrifugation-based method. Trimming accounts for 8 bases at V and 3 bases at J, while the number of junction bases matched to no gene is 4. CDR1 and CDR2 were assigned from the germline V gene as SNHLY and FYNNEI. The CDR3 contains 12 residues, cysteine and phenylalanine counted. The 27 bases shown cover part of the CDR3, and their frame starts at base 1.

For sequencing, equivalent amounts of genomic DNA were input from CVID and control samples. For every sample, a 60 bp segment covering the rearranged TCRbeta CDR3 region was amplified and then sequenced. The immunoSEQ assay, a bias-corrected multiplex PCR combined with high-throughput sequencing, was used for TCRbeta amplification. For the original study's pipeline: Every unique nucleotide sequence counted as a clone and was annotated with V, D and J genes, copy number and frequency. Sequences were labeled productive if in frame, and non-productive if out of frame or containing stop codons. As previously described, Shannon's entropy was used to calculate clonality. The predicted amino acid sequences of productive clones were used to derive the mean CDR3 Kyte-Doolittle hydropathy. Scaled V gene usage was hierarchically clustered using Manhattan distance and complete linkage with the R hclust function. To assess clone sharing by CDR3 amino acid sequence, 12 repertoires per group were resampled over 100 rounds. The repertoires were screened for approximately 72 published EBV-specific TCRbeta sequences and a few hundred published CMV-specific TCRbeta sequences. A couple of CVID samples yielding fewer than 10,000 sequences were excluded from analysis, leaving some 40 CVID repertoires. Drawn from immuneACCESS, this table holds only the in-frame rearrangements with V and J called that TCRdb kept. Clones are partly lost; checked studies trace under half to an unresolved V gene and leave the rest unexplained. That table supplies the V and J calls and clone size; D and trimming were determined from the DNA. This sample is represented by around 81,000 clones, with no singletons among them. Clones ranked in the top ten supply around 0.8% of the sample.

With respect to this clone: It lacks a known antigen. The read ends 3 residues shy of where the CDR3 ends; the end is completed using the germline J gene.

Recombination joined TRBV2 with TRBJ2-7, and TRBD2 matches 7 of the central bases. Sequencing input: peripheral blood mononuclear cells. The TCR was taken from a person aged 18 to 70 in good health. Partial CDR3 DNA: TGTGCCAGCTCTAGCGGCTTCTACGAG. This is translated as CASSSGFYE. The CDR3 reads in full as CASSSGFYEQYF.